Detailed here is one TCR beta chain. This specimen comes from a study of blood T cell repertoires in COVID-19. Study overall: PBMCs, B-cell-depleted T cells, or T cells were the source of the cDNA or gDNA that made up the material.

Sequencing used immunoSEQ multiplex PCR; TCRdb keeps in-frame clones, though not all of them. The repertoire includes 150,000 to 200,000 clones, around 90% of them detected once, and 0.62% sits in the top ten. Germline V CDR1 and CDR2: MGHRA, YSYEKL. Between the trimmed V and J ends, which lost 6 bases and 2 bases, there was a span of 13 bases. The CDR3 runs 14 residues. V usage is TRBV4-1 and J usage is TRBJ1-2; D not certain. The receptor's source is a man in his fifties with acute or convalescent COVID-19. Sequenced: peripheral blood. CDR3 DNA: TGCGCCAGCAGTCCCGATCTGGCCAACTATGGCTACACCTTC. It translates to CASSPDLANYGYTF.